Listed below are T cell receptor beta chains from one sample, sequenced in a study of blood T cell repertoires in COVID-19. The table came from immunoSEQ multiplex PCR; TCRdb's copy has only in-frame clones and leaves some out. The sample has around 200,000 clones; approximately 86% are singletons. The sequenced sample consisted of peripheral blood. These receptors all stem from a man between 70 and 80 years old with acute or convalescent COVID-19. CDR3s include the opening cysteine and the closing phenylalanine or tryptophan. Fields, in order: CDR3 DNA, CDR3 protein, D gene, clone size, V gene, J gene. A D gene is named only where the DNA matches it firmly. The size entry is marked missing in some rows and otherwise reads once, few, many or a size class.

DNA: TGTGCCAGCTGCCGGCCCGGACAGAACACTGAAGCTTTCTTT
CDR3: CASCRPGQNTEAFF
D: -
size: -
V: TRBV2
J: TRBJ1-1

DNA: TGTGCCAGCAGCACTCAATTGGTCAATGAGCAGTTCTTC
CDR3: CASSTQLVNEQFF
D: -
size: -
V: TRBV5-4
J: TRBJ2-1

DNA: TGTGCCAGCAGTTTAGGACTAGCGGCCACAGATACGCAGTATTTT
CDR3: CASSLGLAATDTQYF
D: TRBD2
size: -
V: TRBV27
J: TRBJ2-3

DNA: TGTGCCAGCAGCAAAGGGGTGGGGGGCCAAGAGACCCAGTACTTC
CDR3: CASSKGVGGQETQYF
D: -
size: -
V: TRBV4-2
J: TRBJ2-5

DNA: TGTGCCAGCAGTGGCGGGGTCTACGAGCAGTACTTC
CDR3: CASSGGVYEQYF
D: -
size: -
V: TRBV7-2
J: TRBJ2-7

DNA: TGTGCCAGCAGAAGACAGGGGGCTGACAGGGGGCTGTTTTTT
CDR3: CASRRQGADRGLFF
D: TRBD1
size: -
V: TRBV2
J: TRBJ2-2

DNA: TGTGCCAGCGGGGCAGGCCAACGTTACAATGAGCAGTTCTTC
CDR3: CASGAGQRYNEQFF
D: -
size: -
V: TRBV11-2
J: TRBJ2-1

DNA: TGTGCCACTCGACAGAGTAACACCGGGGAGCTGTTTTTT
CDR3: CATRQSNTGELFF
D: -
size: many
V: TRBV27
J: TRBJ2-2

DNA: TGTGCCAGCGTTCAGGGGGTCTCTACCGGGGAGCTGTTTTTT
CDR3: CASVQGVSTGELFF
D: TRBD1
size: -
V: TRBV11-2
J: TRBJ2-2

DNA: TGTGCCAGCAGCTTAGTTCTAGCCACAGATACGCAGTATTTT
CDR3: CASSLVLATDTQYF
D: -
size: -
V: TRBV7-2
J: TRBJ2-3